The T cell receptor (beta chain) described here comes from a study of T cell responses to AZD1222 COVID-19 vaccine. Study results and limitations: In a largely white British group with more females than males, clonal diversity was possibly underestimated. Spike-wide coverage was observed for vaccine-associated CD4 TCRs, with dominant responses at 160-218 and 743-854.

Comment on this clone: Its antigen is as yet unknown.

Trimming removed 3 bases at V and 4 bases at J, with 12 bases between. The CDR3 consists of 14 residues. The germline V gene has CDR1 MDHEN and CDR2 SYDVKM. Profiled with immunoSEQ multiplex PCR; TCRdb holds only in-frame clones, not every one. The sample yields roughly 100,000 clones, roughly 80% seen once. The sample consisted of peripheral blood, taken on day 0 of AZD1222 vaccination. The sequence came from an adult in good health. The chain recombines TRBV28 with TRBJ1-2, with D possibly TRBD1 on 5 matching bases. Here the CDR3 DNA reads TGTGCCAGCAGTTTCTACGGGGACTCCTATGGCTACACCTTC. It yields the protein CASSFYGDSYGYTF.